A selection of T cell receptor beta chains follows, all from one sample in a study of shared clonotypes between healthy human individuals. The protocol was immunoSEQ multiplex PCR, while the TCRdb copy is restricted to in-frame clones and leaves out a portion. Of around 990,000 clones listed, roughly 77% were seen once; the top ten hold 0.85% to 1%. The sample was memory CD4+ T cells from PBMCs. The source is a man aged 18 to 29 in good health. Some clones in this sample may be carry-over from other donors' samples. Both conserved end residues are part of each CDR3. Fields, in order: D gene, clone size, V gene, J gene, CDR3 length, CDR3 DNA, CDR3 protein. D genes are given only for firm matches. Not every row has a clone size; where given, it reads once, few, many or a size class.

D: -
size: -
V: TRBV28
J: TRBJ1-4
length: 15
DNA: TGTGCCAGCAGCCCCAGGACAGTATCTAATGAAAAACTGTTTTTT
CDR3: CASSPRTVSNEKLFF

D: TRBD1
size: -
V: TRBV11-2
J: TRBJ2-1
length: 15
DNA: TGTGCCAGCAGCCTAGGACAGGGGGCTTTCAGTGAGCAGTTCTTC
CDR3: CASSLGQGAFSEQFF

D: -
size: -
V: TRBV7-3
J: TRBJ2-1
length: 12
DNA: TGTGCCAGCAGCGCATGGGGTGGTGAGCAGTTCTTC
CDR3: CASSAWGGEQFF

D: TRBD2
size: once
V: TRBV25-1
J: TRBJ2-1
length: 16
DNA: TGTGCCAGCAGTGAACCCGGACTAGCGGATAACAATGAGCAGTTCTTC
CDR3: CASSEPGLADNNEQFF

D: TRBD2
size: -
V: TRBV7-9
J: TRBJ2-5
length: 13
DNA: TGTGCCAGCAGCTTAGTGGGAGGGGAGACCCAGTACTTC
CDR3: CASSLVGGETQYF

D: TRBD1
size: few
V: TRBV29-1
J: TRBJ1-2
length: 13
DNA: TGCAGCGTCCTCGACAGGGGGTATAATGGCTACACCTTC
CDR3: CSVLDRGYNGYTF

D: -
size: once
V: TRBV30
J: TRBJ1-5
length: 11
DNA: TGTGCCTGGAGTACCGTCGGGCCCCAGCATTTT
CDR3: CAWSTVGPQHF

D: TRBD1
size: -
V: TRBV5-1
J: TRBJ1-2
length: 16
DNA: TGCGCCAGCAGCTGGTCTGTTGGACAGGATGCCTATGGCTACACCTTC
CDR3: CASSWSVGQDAYGYTF

D: -
size: once
V: TRBV15
J: TRBJ1-2
length: 14
DNA: TGTGCCACCAGCAGAGCCACGAAATTCTATGGCTACACCTTC
CDR3: CATSRATKFYGYTF

D: -
size: -
V: TRBV5-1
J: TRBJ2-3
length: 15
DNA: TGCGCCAGCAGCTTGGCGCCGGGATCCTCTGATACGCAGTATTTT
CDR3: CASSLAPGSSDTQYF

D: TRBD1
size: -
V: TRBV5-1
J: TRBJ1-4
length: 16
DNA: TGCGCCAGCAGCCTTCCCGCAGGGGGCGTAAATGAAAAACTGTTTTTT
CDR3: CASSLPAGGVNEKLFF

D: -
size: once
V: TRBV7-9
J: TRBJ2-6
length: 15
DNA: TGTGCCAGCAGCTTGGGGAACTCTGGGGCCAACGTCCTGACTTTC
CDR3: CASSLGNSGANVLTF

D: TRBD2
size: many
V: TRBV5-1
J: TRBJ2-7
length: 15
DNA: TGCGCCAGCAGCTATAAGCTAGCGGGAAATGATGAGCAGTACTTC
CDR3: CASSYKLAGNDEQYF

D: -
size: -
V: TRBV5-4
J: TRBJ2-6
length: 15
DNA: TGTGCCAGCAGCCCAGGGGTCTCTGGGGCCAACGTCCTGACTTTC
CDR3: CASSPGVSGANVLTF

D: -
size: once
V: TRBV7-3
J: TRBJ2-7
length: 13
DNA: TGTGCCAGCAGCTTGGATCCTAATTACGAGCAGTACTTC
CDR3: CASSLDPNYEQYF

D: -
size: -
V: TRBV28
J: TRBJ2-1
length: 15
DNA: TGTGCCAGCAGCCTCCGGGGGTTCATAATCAATGAGCAGTTCTTC
CDR3: CASSLRGFIINEQFF

D: TRBD1
size: -
V: TRBV11-2
J: TRBJ2-7
length: 17
DNA: TGTGCCAGCAGCCCGGAAACAGGACAGGGTCAATTCTACGAGCAGTACTTC
CDR3: CASSPETGQGQFYEQYF

D: -
size: -
V: TRBV6-6
J: TRBJ1-5
length: 16
DNA: TGTGCCAGCAGCCCTCTAGGGGGATTTGGCAATCAGCCCCAGCATTTT
CDR3: CASSPLGGFGNQPQHF

D: -
size: -
V: TRBV5-1
J: TRBJ2-5
length: 13
DNA: TGCGCCAGCAGCTTGGAAACCCTGGGGACCCAGTACTTC
CDR3: CASSLETLGTQYF

D: TRBD2
size: many
V: TRBV27
J: TRBJ2-1
length: 16
DNA: TGTGCCAGCAGTTTAGACTACTTAGCGGGAGGGCGTGAGCAGTTCTTC
CDR3: CASSLDYLAGGREQFF

D: -
size: -
V: TRBV28
J: TRBJ2-7
length: 14
DNA: TGTGCCAGCAGGAGGTCCGGGGACTCCTACGAGCAGTACTTC
CDR3: CASRRSGDSYEQYF

D: -
size: once
V: TRBV28
J: TRBJ1-5
length: 14
DNA: TGTGCCAGCAGTCTTGGGGGTGGCAATCAGCCCCAGCATTTT
CDR3: CASSLGGGNQPQHF

D: TRBD2
size: -
V: TRBV28
J: TRBJ2-7
length: 14
DNA: TGTGCCAGCTGCCCGGGGGGGGGATCCTACGAGCAGTACTTC
CDR3: CASCPGGGSYEQYF

D: TRBD1
size: -
V: TRBV10-3
J: TRBJ2-1
length: 17
DNA: TGTGCCATCAGTGAACCCACCCCTGGACAGGGGGGTAATGAGCAGTTCTTC
CDR3: CAISEPTPGQGGNEQFF

D: TRBD2
size: -
V: TRBV27
J: TRBJ2-1
length: 16
DNA: TGTGCCAGCAGTATCCCCGGGACTAGCGCCTTCAATGAGCAGTTCTTC
CDR3: CASSIPGTSAFNEQFF

D: TRBD1
size: -
V: TRBV6-5
J: TRBJ1-2
length: 13
DNA: TGTGCCAGCACCGGGGACAGAGGGAGCGGCTACACCTTC
CDR3: CASTGDRGSGYTF

D: -
size: few
V: TRBV28
J: TRBJ2-5
length: 13
DNA: TGTGCCAGCAGCAAACAGATACAAGAGACCCAGTACTTC
CDR3: CASSKQIQETQYF

D: -
size: -
V: TRBV28
J: TRBJ2-3
length: 11
DNA: TGTGCCAGCATGGCGGGACTCAAGCAGTATTTT
CDR3: CASMAGLKQYF

D: -
size: -
V: TRBV5-1
J: TRBJ2-5
length: 15
DNA: TGCGCCAGCAGCCTATCGGACCCTTTCGGGGAGACCCAGTACTTC
CDR3: CASSLSDPFGETQYF

D: -
size: few
V: TRBV5-5
J: TRBJ1-5
length: 14
DNA: TGTGCCAGCAGCTTGGTTGGGAACAATCAGCCCCAGCATTTT
CDR3: CASSLVGNNQPQHF

D: TRBD1
size: -
V: TRBV27
J: TRBJ1-4
length: 15
DNA: TGTGCCAGCAGTTTTTGGGGGACAGGGGCTGAAAAACTGTTTTTT
CDR3: CASSFWGTGAEKLFF

D: -
size: -
V: TRBV19
J: TRBJ1-5
length: 15
DNA: TGTGCCAGTAGTATAGCGGGACGGGCCAATCAGCCCCAGCATTTT
CDR3: CASSIAGRANQPQHF

D: -
size: -
V: TRBV9
J: TRBJ2-7
length: 16
DNA: TGTGCCAGCAGCCCCAATGTGGGAATGGGCTCCTACGAGCAGTACTTC
CDR3: CASSPNVGMGSYEQYF

D: TRBD2
size: -
V: TRBV19
J: TRBJ2-7
length: 19
DNA: TGTGCCAGTAGTGGCCGACTAGCGGGAGTCCCAATGGAGGGGTACGAGCAGTACTTC
CDR3: CASSGRLAGVPMEGYEQYF

D: -
size: -
V: TRBV9
J: TRBJ1-1
length: 14
DNA: TGTGCCAGCAGCGTTTCAGGGCAGGTCACTGAAGCTTTCTTT
CDR3: CASSVSGQVTEAFF

D: TRBD2
size: -
V: TRBV25-1
J: TRBJ2-7
length: 12
DNA: TGTGCCAGCTCAAGCGGGACCTACGAGCAGTACTTC
CDR3: CASSSGTYEQYF

D: -
size: -
V: TRBV11-2
J: TRBJ2-7
length: 15
DNA: TGTGCCAGCAGCTTAAGCGGCCATAGGTCCTACGAGCAGTACTTC
CDR3: CASSLSGHRSYEQYF

D: TRBD2
size: -
V: TRBV18
J: TRBJ2-1
length: 14
DNA: TGTGCCAGCTCACCGGGCGGGAGCCCCAATGAGCAGTTCTTC
CDR3: CASSPGGSPNEQFF

D: TRBD1
size: few
V: TRBV4-1
J: TRBJ2-7
length: 16
DNA: TGCGCCAGCAGCCGGCTCCGGGGACAGGGAAACTACGAGCAGTACTTC
CDR3: CASSRLRGQGNYEQYF

D: TRBD1
size: -
V: TRBV28
J: TRBJ1-5
length: 14
DNA: TGTGCCAGCAGAGGGACAGGAGGTGGTCAGCCCCAGCATTTT
CDR3: CASRGTGGGQPQHF

D: -
size: -
V: TRBV28
J: TRBJ2-7
length: 14
DNA: TGTGCCAGCGTCTCCAGGGGGGCGTCCTACGAGCAGTACTTC
CDR3: CASVSRGASYEQYF

D: -
size: -
V: TRBV5-1
J: TRBJ1-1
length: 15
DNA: TGCGCCAGCAGCTTTACCGGGGACATGAACACTGAAGCTTTCTTT
CDR3: CASSFTGDMNTEAFF

D: -
size: few
V: TRBV5-5
J: TRBJ2-7
length: 11
DNA: TGTGCCAGCAGCTTGATCTACGAGCAGTACTTC
CDR3: CASSLIYEQYF